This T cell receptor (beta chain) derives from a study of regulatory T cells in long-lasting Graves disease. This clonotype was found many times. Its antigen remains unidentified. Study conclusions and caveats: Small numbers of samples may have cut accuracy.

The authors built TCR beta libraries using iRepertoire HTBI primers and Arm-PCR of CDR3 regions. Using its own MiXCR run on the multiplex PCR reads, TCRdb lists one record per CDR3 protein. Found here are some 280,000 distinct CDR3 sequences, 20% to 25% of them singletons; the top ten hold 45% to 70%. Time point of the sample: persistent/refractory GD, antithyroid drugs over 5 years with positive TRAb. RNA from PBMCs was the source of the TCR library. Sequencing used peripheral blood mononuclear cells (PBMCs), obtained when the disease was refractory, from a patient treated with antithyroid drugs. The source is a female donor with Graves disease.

The CDR3 loop is CASSLGVGYEQYF. In DNA, the CDR3 is TGTGCCAGCAGCTTAGGGGTCGGTTACGAGCAGTACTTC. The rearrangement links TRBV7-3 to TRBJ2-7; D is unclear. The CDR3 extends over 13 amino acids. The ends were cut back, 2 bases at V and 4 bases at J, with 9 bases in the middle. The germline gives CDR1 SGHTA, CDR2 FQGTGA.